This T cell receptor (beta chain) was sequenced during a study of cytomegalovirus exposure and HLA in healthy donors. Researchers ran the PCR with 60 Vbeta and 13 Jbeta primers. The method was immunoSEQ multiplex PCR; TCRdb's version includes in-frame clones alone and lacks a portion of them. The sample includes around 160,000 clones, roughly 75% of them seen just once. The V gene's germline CDR1 is SQVTM and CDR2 ANQGSEA. V was cut by 4 bases and J by 2 bases, with 14 bases left in between. CDR3 size: 15 residues. This TCR was recovered from a male donor in good health and CMV-seronegative. This chain links TRBV29-1 with TRBJ2-2; a possible D gene is TRBD2 (7 bases). Sequencing was done on a sample of PBMCs. CDR3: CSVGLRGANTGELFF. In DNA form, the CDR3 reads TGCAGCGTTGGCCTCCGGGGGGCTAACACCGGGGAGCTGTTTTTT.